What follows are 25 T cell receptor beta chains derived from one specimen sequenced in a study of healthy donors' naive CD4 and CD8 T cells (dated by TCRdb to about 2015). Sequencer: 454 GS FLX Titanium. A previously published linear amplification protocol was used to construct TCR libraries from roughly 500 ng of total RNA. The public reads were run again by TCRdb, first through fastp at Q25 and then through MiXCR, and only productive beta chains were kept. A single entry per CDR3 protein holds the most common genes and DNA from its merged rows. The sample table lists about 180,000 distinct CDR3 sequences, 65% to 75% of them with a count of one. Together, the top ten hold roughly 2.3% of the sample. Sequences were obtained from naive CD4+ and CD8+ T cells sorted from blood, pooled from several donors. Sample cell subset or site, as interpreted from the label and publication: FACS-sorted naive CD4+ (CD45RO-CD45RA+) and naive CD8+ (CD45RA+CD27bright) T cells. All receptors come from a pool of human donors in good health; the sample pools cells from several healthy donors.

To note about this clonotype: At one end, the junction sequence differs from germline, possibly due to a read error. The rearrangement joins TRBV10-3 to TRBJ1-5; 8 positions match TRBD1. The CDR3 runs 14 residues. Germline V gene data show CDR1 as ENHRY and CDR2 as SYGVKD. The DNA of the CDR3 is TGTGTCATCAGCCCCGGACAGGGTCATCAGCCCCAGCATTTT. Amino acids: CVISPGQGHQPQHF.

This clonotype has more than one count but fewer than ten. The chain carries TRBV6-2 or TRBV6-3 and TRBJ1-5, with unresolved D. This CDR3 is built from 11 residues. Germline V CDR1 and CDR2: MNHEY, SVGEGT. Trimming stripped 4 bases from V and 9 bases from J, with 7 bases between. CDR3 in amino acids: CASSSLGPQHF. For the CDR3, the DNA is TGTGCCAGCAGTTCCCTTGGGCCCCAGCATTTT.

The chain couples TRBV19 to TRBJ2-2; 10 bases fit TRBD2. The V gene's germline CDR1 is LNHDA and CDR2 SQIVND (reference sequence). With 3 bases clipped from V and 3 bases from J, the junction kept 7 bases outside the gene matches. CDR3 length equals 17 residues. Here the CDR3 reads CASSISSGSRYTGELFF. The CDR3 DNA reads as TGTGCCAGTAGTATCTCTAGCGGGAGTCGGTACACCGGGGAGCTGTTTTTT. Based on the CDR3 plus reference TRBV19 and TRBJ2-2, the full variable domain is DGGITQSPKYLFRKEGQNVTLSCEQNLNHDAMYWYRQDPGQGLRLIYYSQIVNDFQKGDIAEGYSVSREKKESFPLTVTSAQKNPTAFYLCASSISSGSRYTGELFFGEGSRLTVL.

The chain is built from TRBV27 and TRBJ1-1; maybe TRBD1 (6 bases). The CDR3 is made up of 12 amino acids. Trimming cost V 9 bases and J 5 bases, with 13 bases left between them. CDR1 and CDR2 (germline): MNHEY, SMNVEV (reference sequence). This chain's CDR3 is CASSGEGTEAFF. The CDR3 DNA reads TGTGCCAGTTCAGGGGAAGGGACTGAAGCTTTCTTT.

The chain employs TRBV14 and TRBJ2-2; 8 bases align to TRBD1. This CDR3 region has 16 residues. V lost 0 bases and J lost 6; bases outside the gene matches: 6. Looked up from germline, CDR1 is SGHDN and CDR2 is FVKESK. CDR3 sequence: CASSQDTAGGSGELFF. The CDR3 DNA reads TGTGCCAGCAGCCAAGATACGGCAGGGGGCTCCGGGGAGCTGTTTTTT.

The chain is built from TRBV6-5 and TRBJ2-1; no reliable D call. The V end was cut by 0 bases, the J end by 9 bases, with 12 bases between. The germline V gene has CDR1 MNHEY and CDR2 SVGAGI. There are 14 residues in the CDR3. The CDR3 reads CASSYSGLRSEQFF. CDR3 coding DNA: TGTGCCAGCAGTTACTCGGGTCTCCGGAGTGAGCAGTTCTTC.

The J gene is TRBJ2-7, the V gene TRBV19; tentatively, D is TRBD2 (6 bases). The CDR3 covers 14 residues. V was shortened by 3 bases and J by 3 bases, with 12 bases between the two germline ends. Germline CDR1 reads LNHDA; CDR2 reads SQIVND (reference sequence). The CDR3 DNA follows: TGTGCCAGTAGTATCAACCGGGAGAGCTACGAGCAGTACTTC. It encodes CASSINRESYEQYF.

This chain links TRBV28 with TRBJ1-1, with no clear D. The V and J ends lost 2 bases and 4 bases respectively, with 8 bases between them. The CDR3 loop spans 13 amino acids. Germline V gene sequence: CDR1 MDHEN, CDR2 SYDVKM. DNA for the CDR3: TGTGCCAGCAGTTTAGGGGTTCTCACTGAAGCTTTCTTT. Translated, it gives CASSLGVLTEAFF.

The CDR3 loop reads CASSKGRDGYTF. Here the CDR3 DNA reads TGTGCCAGTAGTAAAGGGCGAGATGGCTACACCTTC. V and J are TRBV19 and TRBJ1-2, with D unresolved. From germline, CDR1 is LNHDA and CDR2 SQIVND (reference sequence). The CDR3 has 12 residues. Trimming took off 4 bases at V and 6 bases at J, with 9 bases between the two ends.

The rearrangement joins TRBV6-2 or TRBV6-3 to TRBJ2-7; 8 bases match TRBD1. This CDR3 comprises 13 residues. Germline V gene sequence: CDR1 MNHEY, CDR2 SVGEGT. Trimming removed 2 bases from V and 7 bases from J; junction bases left unmatched: 4. The CDR3 here is CASSYQGAREQYF. As DNA, the CDR3 is TGTGCCAGCAGTTACCAGGGGGCACGGGAGCAGTACTTC.

This chain links TRBV29-1 with TRBJ2-7; 11 nucleotides align to TRBD2. V dropped 4 bases and J dropped 2; count of bases not matched to a gene: 4. The germline V gene encodes CDR1 SQVTM and CDR2 ANQGSEA. This CDR3 region has 14 residues. The CDR3 is CSVAGTSGAYEQYF. The CDR3 DNA sequence: TGCAGCGTTGCGGGGACTAGCGGCGCCTACGAGCAGTACTTC.

The chain is built from TRBV20-1 and TRBJ1-5; no clear D. Germline lookup yields CDR1 DFQATT and CDR2 SNEGSKA (reference sequence). The V and J ends lost 3 bases and 4 bases respectively, with 13 bases between them. There are 14 residues in the CDR3. This chain's CDR3 is CSASGDRINQPQHF. The CDR3 DNA is TGCAGTGCTAGTGGAGATCGGATTAATCAGCCCCAGCATTTT.

The genes are TRBV29-1 and TRBJ2-4, with D possibly being TRBD2 (5 bases). This CDR3 has 15 residues. Germline CDR1 reads SQVTM; CDR2 reads ANQGSEA. Trimming stripped 3 bases from V and 0 bases from J, with 12 bases between. The CDR3 sequence is CSVEEYGLAKNIQYF. In DNA, the CDR3 is TGCAGCGTTGAGGAGTACGGACTAGCCAAAAACATTCAGTACTTC.

The chain employs TRBV6-5 and TRBJ2-7; the match to TRBD1 covers 11 bases. CDR3 length: 14 amino acids. CDR1 is MNHEY, CDR2 SVGAGI, per germline. J lost 5 bases, V lost 6 bases, and 6 bases had no gene match. CDR3: CASRKDRGRDEQYF. The CDR3 DNA reads as TGTGCCAGCAGGAAGGACAGGGGGCGAGACGAGCAGTACTTC.

This sequence joins TRBV20-1 and TRBJ2-5, with TRBD1 matching 8 bases. J gave up 5 bases and V 1 base, and 6 bases lay outside the gene matches. The germline gives CDR1 DFQATT, CDR2 SNEGSKA (reference sequence). This CDR3 is built from 14 residues. The CDR3 loop is CSARAAGGLETQYF. In DNA form, the CDR3 reads TGCAGTGCTAGAGCCGCAGGGGGCTTGGAGACCCAGTACTTC.

V usage is TRBV19 and J usage is TRBJ1-2; 7 nucleotides align to TRBD1. Germline lookup yields CDR1 LNHDA and CDR2 SQIVND (reference sequence). The J segment lost 5 bases and the V segment lost 8 bases, leaving 11 bases of the junction unmatched. The CDR3 runs to 14 residues. The CDR3 region is CASAPGTESYGYTF. As DNA, the CDR3 is TGTGCCAGTGCCCCGGGGACAGAGAGTTATGGCTACACCTTC.

V usage is TRBV19 and J usage is TRBJ2-1; 8 bases fit TRBD1. The CDR3 covers 15 residues. Germline assignment: CDR1 LNHDA and CDR2 SQIVND (reference sequence). Germline trimming cut 3 bases from V and 5 bases from J; bases unmatched to any gene: 6. The CDR3 loop reads CASSITGTGHNEQFF. DNA of the CDR3: TGTGCCAGTAGTATTACCGGGACAGGCCACAATGAGCAGTTCTTC. The full variable domain, rest sourced from reference TRBV19 and TRBJ2-1, is DGGITQSPKYLFRKEGQNVTLSCEQNLNHDAMYWYRQDPGQGLRLIYYSQIVNDFQKGDIAEGYSVSREKKESFPLTVTSAQKNPTAFYLCASSITGTGHNEQFFGPGTRLTVL.

This clonotype was observed a few times. This chain joins TRBV29-1 and TRBJ1-4, with D possibly being TRBD1 (6 bases). Trimming removed 4 bases at V and 3 bases at J, with 9 bases between. This CDR3 spans 13 amino acids. CDR1 SQVTM and CDR2 ANQGSEA come from the germline V gene. The CDR3 DNA is TGCAGCGTTGCAGGGGATCCTAATGAAAAACTGTTTTTT. It is translated as CSVAGDPNEKLFF.

The chain combines TRBV29-1 with TRBJ2-5, with TRBD2 identical over 11 bases. Unmatched junction bases numbered 15, after V lost 1 base and J lost 2 bases. This CDR3 has 19 residues. CDR1 SQVTM and CDR2 ANQGSEA come from the germline V gene. As DNA, the CDR3 is TGCAGCGTTGAAGTGGCAGGGACTAGCGGAGGGTTGATTCAAGAGACCCAGTACTTC. Translated, it gives CSVEVAGTSGGLIQETQYF.

This sequence joins TRBV29-1 and TRBJ2-3; TRBD2 agrees at 7 bases. V shed 7 bases, J shed 1 base, and the junction held 8 bases outside the gene matches. Germline CDR1 and CDR2: SQVTM and ANQGSEA. This CDR3 comprises 14 residues. The CDR3 protein is CSAAAGVGTDTQYF. CDR3 coding DNA: TGCAGCGCCGCGGCGGGGGTTGGCACAGATACGCAGTATTTT.

The chain joins TRBV7-2 to TRBJ2-7; D is undetermined. The CDR3 runs to 13 residues. CDR1 is SGHTA, CDR2 FQGNSA, per germline. The germline V and J ends were trimmed by 4 bases and 3 bases, with 10 bases remaining between them. The CDR3 spells CASSYSRLYEQYF. The CDR3 nucleotides are TGTGCCAGCAGCTACAGTCGCCTCTACGAGCAGTACTTC.

The chain uses TRBV29-1 and TRBJ2-1; 7 bases match TRBD2. Germline CDR1 reads SQVTM; CDR2 reads ANQGSEA. This CDR3 comprises 16 residues. The V and J ends lost 0 bases and 0 bases, in that order; junction bases with no gene match: 5. CDR3 sequence reads: CSVEERAGNSYNEQFF. DNA for the CDR3: TGCAGCGTTGAAGAGCGAGCGGGGAACTCCTACAATGAGCAGTTCTTC.

This clonotype was detected only a few times. For the CDR3, the DNA is TGCAGCGCTGCGGGAGGTCCTCAAGAGACCCAGTACTTC. This codes for CSAAGGPQETQYF. The J gene is TRBJ2-5, the V gene TRBV29-1; 8 positions agree with TRBD2. V lost 7 bases to trimming and J lost 2 bases; unmatched junction nucleotides: 6. The CDR3 covers 13 residues. CDR1 and CDR2 (germline): SQVTM, ANQGSEA.

This rearrangement joins TRBV6-5 to TRBJ2-7, with D possibly matching TRBD1 (6 bases). Trimming left V 6 bases short and J 0 bases short, with 15 bases between. Germline CDR1 is MNHEY and CDR2 is SVGAGI. The CDR3 totals 15 residues. Written as DNA, the CDR3 is TGTGCCAGCAGCCGACGGACAGAGAGCTCCTACGAGCAGTACTTC. Translated: CASSRRTESSYEQYF.

V and J are TRBV4-3 and TRBJ2-1; D tentatively fits TRBD1 or TRBD2 (5 bases each). CDR3 length equals 16 residues. CDR1 LGHNA and CDR2 YSLEER come from the germline V gene. Trimming took off 0 bases at V and 4 bases at J, with 13 bases between the two ends. CDR3 in DNA: TGCGCCAGCAGCCAAGATTCAGGGACGTATTACAATGAGCAGTTCTTC. This codes for CASSQDSGTYYNEQFF.